What follows are 24 T cell receptor beta chains derived from one specimen sequenced in a study of blood T cell repertoires in COVID-19 (dated by TCRdb to about 2020). Library creation used the immunoSEQ multiplex PCR assay. In its TCRdb copy, this immuneACCESS table keeps in-frame sequences only and misses some clones. Where compared with another copy, unresolved V genes explain less than half of these, and the others have no known cause. Here the sample has 200,000 to 250,000 clones; roughly 80% occur a single time. The biggest ten clones account for about a sixth of the sample. Sequencing input: peripheral blood. These receptors all come from an elderly woman with active or convalescent COVID-19.

The CDR3, as DNA: TGTGCCACCGGGGGACCTAACTATGGCTACACCTTC. This sequence encodes CATGGPNYGYTF. This chain joins TRBV5-4 and TRBJ1-2, with a possible D match to TRBD1 (5 bases). The CDR3 loop spans 12 amino acids. V was pared by 9 bases and J by 0 bases, with 9 bases between. Germline CDR1 SGHNT, CDR2 YYREEE (reference sequence). Filled out from reference TRBV5-4 and TRBJ1-2, the complete variable domain reads ETGVTQSPTHLIKTRGQQVTLRCSSQSGHNTVSWYQQALGQGPQFIFQYYREEENGRGNFPPRFSGLQFPNYSSELNVNALELDDSALYLCATGGPNYGYTFGSGTRLTVV.

This rearrangement joins TRBV9 to TRBJ1-6, with D perhaps matching TRBD1 (6 bases). From germline, CDR1 is SGDLS and CDR2 YYNGEE. There are 14 residues in the CDR3. Trimming pared 0 bases from V and 11 bases from J, leaving 12 bases between. As DNA, the CDR3 is TGTGCCAGCAGCGTAGAGCGGGGGCCAACACCCCTCCACTTT. Translation gives CASSVERGPTPLHF.

The chain has TRBV7-3 and TRBJ2-7, with a tentative D call TRBD1 (8 bases). V lost 3 bases, J lost 6 bases, and 12 bases lay in between. Germline-derived CDR1 and CDR2 are SGHTA and FQGTGA. This CDR3 spans 13 amino acids. This CDR3 reads CASSFTGGVEQYF. CDR3 in DNA: TGTGCCAGCAGCTTTACAGGGGGGGTCGAGCAGTACTTC.

This clone was picked up a small number of times. V usage is TRBV6-5 and J usage is TRBJ1-6; no reliable D call. Trimming removed 0 bases at V and 10 bases at J, with 10 bases between. The CDR3 is 14 residues long. Germline loops: CDR1 MNHEY, CDR2 SVGAGI. CDR3: CASSYSSGVSPLHF. The CDR3 bases are TGTGCCAGCAGTTACTCGTCCGGTGTCTCACCCCTCCACTTT.

This clone appeared a single time. The gene calls are TRBV7-9 and TRBJ2-7, with D possibly matching TRBD2 (6 bases). The CDR3 extends over 14 amino acids. CDR1 and CDR2 (germline): SEHNR, FQNEAQ (reference sequence). V was pared by 6 bases and J by 4 bases, with 16 bases between. CDR3 amino acids: CASRLLAGGYEQYF. CDR3 sequence (DNA): TGTGCCAGCAGGCTCCTAGCAGGAGGGTACGAGCAGTACTTC.

The chain is built from TRBV5-6 and TRBJ2-1, with 8 bases lining up with TRBD1. Germline V gene data show CDR1 as SGHDT and CDR2 as YYEEEE. The CDR3 totals 15 residues. V trimming: 2 bases; J trimming: 7 bases; junction bases outside the gene matches: 8. The CDR3 loop is CASSFIGQGINEQFF. As DNA, the CDR3 is TGTGCCAGCAGCTTTATAGGACAGGGAATAAATGAGCAGTTCTTC.

The CDR3, as DNA: TGCGCCAGCAGCCGCGGCAATTTCGCGGAGTACGAGCAGTACTTC. Its protein product is CASSRGNFAEYEQYF. This sequence joins TRBV4-3 and TRBJ2-7; D is unresolved. This CDR3 has 15 residues. Germline CDR1 is LGHNA and CDR2 is YSLEER. Trimming cost V 4 bases and J 4 bases, with 17 bases left between them.

This clone is termed medium-sized (0.01 to 0.1%). The chain has TRBV21-1 and TRBJ2-1; the D call of TRBD1 is as the table states it, not checked on the DNA. TRBV21-1 is an annotated pseudogene. The CDR3 sequence is 13 residues long. CDR3 amino acids: CASSKGQGNEQFF. As DNA, the CDR3 is TGTGCCAGCAGCAAGGGACAGGGGAATGAGCAGTTCTTC.

The rearrangement joins TRBV29-1 to TRBJ2-7, with D possibly TRBD2 on 7 matching bases. Germline loops: CDR1 SQVTM, CDR2 ANQGSEA. V was clipped by 6 bases and J by 4 bases, with 16 bases between them. The CDR3 covers 13 residues. CDR3 DNA: TGCAGCGTGGGGACATTGGGGGGGTACGAGCAGTACTTC. This sequence encodes CSVGTLGGYEQYF.

CDR3 residues: CASSMFGQGSYNEQFF. The DNA for the CDR3 is TGTGCCAGTAGTATGTTTGGACAGGGGTCCTACAATGAGCAGTTCTTC. The rearrangement uses TRBV19 and TRBJ2-1; 9 bases map to TRBD1. From germline, CDR1 is LNHDA and CDR2 SQIVND (reference sequence). There are 16 residues in the CDR3. V shed 3 bases, J shed 1 base, and the junction held 4 bases outside the gene matches. Drawing the rest from reference TRBV19 and TRBJ2-1, the complete variable domain is DGGITQSPKYLFRKEGQNVTLSCEQNLNHDAMYWYRQDPGQGLRLIYYSQIVNDFQKGDIAEGYSVSREKKESFPLTVTSAQKNPTAFYLCASSMFGQGSYNEQFFGPGTRLTVL.

The chain uses TRBV19 and TRBJ2-7; D is perhaps TRBD2 (5 bases). V lost 1 base to trimming and J lost 0 bases, with 13 bases between them. The germline gives CDR1 LNHDA, CDR2 SQIVND (reference sequence). The CDR3 spans 16 residues. The CDR3 spells CASSIAWRYGSYEQYF. The CDR3 DNA is TGTGCCAGTAGTATAGCATGGAGGTATGGCTCCTACGAGCAGTACTTC. The whole variable domain, filled in from reference TRBV19 and TRBJ2-7, reads DGGITQSPKYLFRKEGQNVTLSCEQNLNHDAMYWYRQDPGQGLRLIYYSQIVNDFQKGDIAEGYSVSREKKESFPLTVTSAQKNPTAFYLCASSIAWRYGSYEQYFGPGTRLTVT.

The rearrangement uses TRBV5-6 and TRBJ1-2; TRBD1 is a possible D gene (5 bases). This CDR3 contains 13 residues. V was trimmed by 0 bases and J by 6 bases, leaving 9 bases between them. The V gene's germline CDR1 is SGHDT and CDR2 YYEEEE. The CDR3: CASSLVRGDGYTF. The CDR3 DNA follows: TGTGCCAGCAGCTTGGTGCGGGGGGATGGCTACACCTTC.

This clone turned up a few times. This chain uses TRBV19 with TRBJ1-5, with D possibly being TRBD1 (6 bases). This CDR3 spans 19 amino acids. V lost 3 bases, J lost 2 bases, and 23 bases lay in between. CDR1 LNHDA and CDR2 SQIVND come from the germline V gene (reference sequence). DNA for the CDR3: TGTGCCAGTAGTATCCGGGGGGCGGATAATGCCCCTCGCAATCAGCCCCAGCATTTT. Translation: CASSIRGADNAPRNQPQHF.

The chain carries TRBV10-3 and TRBJ1-2; 7 nucleotides line up with TRBD1. V lost 2 bases and J lost 3; bases outside the gene matches: 3. CDR1 and CDR2 from the germline V gene are ENHRY and SYGVKD. The CDR3 length is 14 residues. The CDR3 region is CAISELTGDYGYTF. CDR3 in DNA: TGTGCCATCAGTGAGCTCACAGGGGACTATGGCTACACCTTC.

V is TRBV10-2 and J is TRBJ2-2; 11 positions agree with TRBD2. CDR3 length: 16 residues. Germline V gene data show CDR1 as WSHSY and CDR2 as SAAADI. Unmatched junction bases numbered 8, after V lost 6 bases and J lost 5 bases. CDR3 coding DNA: TGCGCCAGCAGGCCAGTTCGGACTAGCGGGACCGGGGAGCTGTTTTTT. Translating gives CASRPVRTSGTGELFF.

This chain joins TRBV21-1 and TRBJ2-3; TRBD2 reflects the table's D call only, with no check against the DNA. TRBV21-1 is flagged as a pseudogene. The CDR3 contains 15 residues. Here the CDR3 DNA reads TGTGCCAGCAGCAACCTCGATCGCGGGGAAGATACGCAGTATTTT. As protein: CASSNLDRGEDTQYF.

V and J are TRBV2 and TRBJ1-1; no definite D call. Germline V gene data show CDR1 as SNHLY and CDR2 as FYNNEI. V shed 4 bases and J shed 8 bases, with 11 bases lying between them. CDR3 length: 12 amino acids. Here the CDR3 reads CASSGRGGEAFF. CDR3 nucleotide sequence: TGTGCCAGCAGTGGGCGGGGTGGGGAAGCTTTCTTT.

The chain couples TRBV6-5 to TRBJ1-3, with D unresolved. V was trimmed by 6 bases and J by 4 bases, leaving 16 bases between them. This CDR3 spans 15 amino acids. The germline V gene encodes CDR1 MNHEY and CDR2 SVGAGI. CDR3 in amino acids: CASRSGSLGGNTIYF. CDR3 nucleotides: TGTGCCAGCAGATCCGGGTCCCTCGGAGGAAACACCATATATTTT.

The chain joins TRBV5-4 to TRBJ1-4; D gene uncertain. The germline gives CDR1 SGHNT, CDR2 YYREEE (reference sequence). V dropped 4 bases and J dropped 3 bases, with 7 bases sitting between them. This CDR3 spans 13 amino acids. The CDR3 bases are TGTGCCAGCAGCGCTGCGGCTAATGAAAAACTGTTTTTT. Protein sequence: CASSAAANEKLFF.

The rearrangement uses TRBV5-6 and TRBJ2-6, with D unresolved. The CDR3 loop spans 15 amino acids. V dropped 4 bases and J dropped 1 base, with 9 bases sitting between them. Germline V CDR1 and CDR2: SGHDT, YYEEEE. For the CDR3, the DNA is TGTGCCAGCAGCACCCGGAGATCTGGGGCCAACGTCCTGACTTTC. Its translation: CASSTRRSGANVLTF.

This clone was recorded only once. The V call is TRBV15, the J call TRBJ1-1; the D gene is possibly TRBD1 (5 bases). Between the trimmed V and J ends, which lost 6 bases and 4 bases, there was a span of 21 bases. Germline V gives CDR1 LNHNV, CDR2 YYDKDF (reference sequence). This CDR3 region has 16 residues. CDR3 sequence (DNA): TGTGCCACCAGAAGGGCACTGGGGCCTACAGGCACTGAAGCTTTCTTT. Its translation: CATRRALGPTGTEAFF.

The chain joins TRBV6-5 to TRBJ2-1; TRBD1 matches 7 bases. This CDR3 spans 15 amino acids. Germline values: CDR1 MNHEY, CDR2 SVGAGI. The trim removed 8 bases at V and 0 bases at J, leaving 7 bases unmatched. This CDR3 is CASPQGTSSYNEQFF. The CDR3 nucleotides are TGTGCCAGCCCACAGGGGACGAGCTCCTACAATGAGCAGTTCTTC.

The chain joins TRBV13 to TRBJ1-4, with a possible D match to TRBD1 (6 bases). V lost 5 bases and J lost 7, with 14 bases in between. In germline, CDR1 is PRHDT, CDR2 FYEKMQ (reference sequence). The length of the CDR3 is 14 residues. The CDR3: CASSPYREIEKLFF. In DNA form, the CDR3 reads TGTGCCAGCAGCCCCTACAGGGAGATTGAAAAACTGTTTTTT.

The chain employs TRBV7-2 and TRBJ1-2, with D unresolved. Looked up from germline, CDR1 is SGHTA and CDR2 is FQGNSA. Deletions cut 5 bases from V and 0 bases from J, with 10 bases between. CDR3 size: 14 residues. DNA of the CDR3: TGTGCCAGCAGCCAAACCGGGACTAACTATGGCTACACCTTC. Translation: CASSQTGTNYGYTF.